This TCR beta chain was observed in a study of regulatory T cells in long-lasting Graves disease. Regarding the study as a whole: Peripheral blood, not thyroid tissue, was the sole material studied.

This CDR3 has 13 amino acids. With 3 bases removed from V and 3 bases from J, the gap between germline ends came to 9 bases. Time point given: newly diagnosed GD, antithyroid drugs for less than 3 months. Isolated PBMC RNA provided the starting material for the TCR library. Per American Thyroid Association guidelines, Graves' disease was diagnosed. Arm-PCR of CDR3 regions and iRepertoire HTBI primers were used to build TCR beta libraries. TCRdb redid the calling of the multiplex PCR reads with MiXCR, one entry per CDR3 protein. The sample yields 200,000 to 250,000 distinct CDR3 sequences, approximately 20% seen once. This clonotype showed up many times. Its antigen is not identified.

This sequence was found in a female donor with Graves disease. The chain has TRBV12-3 or TRBV12-4 and TRBJ2-7, with D possibly matching TRBD1 (5 bases). The sequences come from peripheral blood mononuclear cells (PBMCs), collected at new diagnosis, from a patient treated with antithyroid drugs. The CDR3 loop reads CASSFRQSYEQYF. The CDR3 nucleotides read TGTGCCAGCAGTTTTAGACAGAGCTACGAGCAGTACTTC.